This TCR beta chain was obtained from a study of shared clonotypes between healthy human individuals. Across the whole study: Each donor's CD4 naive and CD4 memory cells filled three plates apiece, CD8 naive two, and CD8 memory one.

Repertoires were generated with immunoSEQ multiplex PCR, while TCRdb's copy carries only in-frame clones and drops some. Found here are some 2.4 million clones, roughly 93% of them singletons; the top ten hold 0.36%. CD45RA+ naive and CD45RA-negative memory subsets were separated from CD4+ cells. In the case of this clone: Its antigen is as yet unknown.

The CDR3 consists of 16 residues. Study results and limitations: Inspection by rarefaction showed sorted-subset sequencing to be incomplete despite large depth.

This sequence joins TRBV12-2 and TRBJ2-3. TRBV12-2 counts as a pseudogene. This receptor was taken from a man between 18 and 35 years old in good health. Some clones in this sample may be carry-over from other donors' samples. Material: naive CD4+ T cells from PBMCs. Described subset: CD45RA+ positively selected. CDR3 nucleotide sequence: TGTGCAAGTCGCTCACATCCGGGACCGTGTTGGGATACGCAGTATTTT. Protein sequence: CASRSHPGPCWDTQYF.